Below are 22 T cell receptor beta chains sequenced from a single sample in a study of CD8 T cells in ankylosing spondylitis. TCRdb independently ran MiXCR on the 5' RACE reads; one entry per CDR3 protein. The data contain about 42,000 distinct CDR3 sequences, approximately 3.6% of them singletons. Sequencing used blood, either unsorted or a sorted T cell fraction (not recorded which). The source of these receptors is a female donor with ankylosing spondylitis or in good health (not recorded which).

This clonotype was observed at least ten times. The gene calls are TRBV9 and TRBJ2-2, with TRBD2 as a possible D gene (5 bases). The CDR3 has 14 residues. Germline CDR1 reads SGDLS; CDR2 reads YYNGEE. V dropped 4 bases and J dropped 4 bases, with 11 bases sitting between them. In nucleotides, the CDR3 is TGTGCCAGCAGCCCGAGCGGCCTCACCGGGGAGCTGTTTTTT. It specifies CASSPSGLTGELFF.

This clonotype appeared a few times. The CDR3 sequence is CASSADPGTVNTEAFF. Written as DNA, the CDR3 is TGTGCCAGCAGCGCCGACCCCGGGACGGTAAACACTGAAGCTTTCTTT. The J gene is TRBJ1-1, the V gene TRBV9, with a weak D call TRBD1 (5 bases). Trimming removed 3 bases from V and 2 bases from J, with 17 bases in between. In germline, CDR1 is SGDLS, CDR2 YYNGEE. The CDR3 totals 16 residues.

The table lists this clonotype with many counts. The genes are TRBV9 and TRBJ1-1; D not resolved. Trimming shortened V by 1 base and J by 3 bases, and 7 bases separated the two germline ends. Germline assignment: CDR1 SGDLS and CDR2 YYNGEE. The CDR3 runs 13 residues. The CDR3 here is CASSVNEDTEAFF. For the CDR3, the DNA is TGTGCCAGCAGCGTAAATGAGGACACTGAAGCTTTCTTT.

This clonotype has ten or more counts. The DNA for the CDR3 is TGTGCCAGCAGCGCCGGACAAAATAATTCACCCCTCCACTTT. It translates to CASSAGQNNSPLHF. V gene TRBV9 combines with J gene TRBJ1-6, with D tentatively TRBD1 (5 bases). The V and J ends lost 3 bases and 5 bases respectively, with 9 bases between them. CDR3 length equals 14 residues. Germline V lookup: CDR1 SGDLS, CDR2 YYNGEE. The whole variable domain, remainder taken from reference TRBV9 and TRBJ1-6, is DSGVTQTPKHLITATGQRVTLRCSPRSGDLSVYWYQQSLDQGLQFLIQYYNGEERAKGNILERFSAQQFPDLHSELNLSSLELGDSALYFCASSAGQNNSPLHFGNGTRLTVT.

This clonotype appeared a few times. The rearrangement links TRBV9 to TRBJ1-2; tentatively, D is TRBD1 (5 bases). Germline V gene data show CDR1 as SGDLS and CDR2 as YYNGEE. There are 17 residues in the CDR3. Trimming took off 0 bases at V and 3 bases at J, with 18 bases between the two ends. For the CDR3, the DNA is TGTGCCAGCAGCGTAGAAGCCAGGGCCCCTCCTTACTATGGCTACACCTTC. Protein product: CASSVEARAPPYYGYTF.

In this sample, this clonotype turned up many times. This chain joins TRBV9 and TRBJ1-2, with D tentatively TRBD1 (6 bases). Germline V gene data show CDR1 as SGDLS and CDR2 as YYNGEE. CDR3 length: 14 amino acids. Trimming took off 3 bases at V and 5 bases at J, with 14 bases between the two ends. CDR3 DNA sequence: TGTGCCAGCAGCGGAAGGACAGCCCATTATGGCTACACCTTC. This translates into CASSGRTAHYGYTF.

At least ten counts were recorded for this clonotype. The chain joins TRBV9 to TRBJ2-3; 9 bases map to TRBD2. The CDR3 is 15 residues long. Germline V gene lookup returns CDR1 SGDLS and CDR2 YYNGEE. J gave up 4 bases and V 0 bases, and 3 bases lay outside the gene matches. The chain's CDR3 is CASSVGSGGPDTQYF. The CDR3, as DNA: TGTGCCAGCAGCGTAGGGAGCGGGGGGCCAGATACGCAGTATTTT.

This clonotype has ten or more counts. The rearrangement joins TRBV9 to TRBJ2-5; maybe TRBD2 (7 bases). CDR1 is SGDLS and CDR2 is YYNGEE in the germline V gene. The CDR3 covers 15 residues. Trimming shortened V by 0 bases and J by 4 bases, and 13 bases separated the two germline ends. DNA of the CDR3: TGTGCCAGCAGCGTAGAGGCGGCGGGGGCAGAGACCCAGTACTTC. Translated, it gives CASSVEAAGAETQYF. Full variable domain (remainder filled in from reference TRBV9 and TRBJ2-5): DSGVTQTPKHLITATGQRVTLRCSPRSGDLSVYWYQQSLDQGLQFLIQYYNGEERAKGNILERFSAQQFPDLHSELNLSSLELGDSALYFCASSVEAAGAETQYFGPGTRLLVL.

This clonotype was observed many times. The chain has TRBV9 and TRBJ1-1, with D unresolved. The CDR3 has 13 residues. V was clipped by 0 bases and J by 8 bases, with 11 bases between them. Germline CDR1 is SGDLS and CDR2 is YYNGEE. This chain's CDR3 is CASSVGAQTEAFF. As DNA, the CDR3 is TGTGCCAGCAGCGTAGGGGCACAGACCGAAGCTTTCTTT.

This clonotype was counted many times. The chain uses TRBV9 and TRBJ2-3, with 9 nucleotides matching TRBD2. Germline assignment: CDR1 SGDLS and CDR2 YYNGEE. This CDR3 region has 16 residues. V shed 4 bases and J 2 bases; nucleotides not matched to a gene: 8. The DNA for the CDR3 is TGTGCCAGCAGCCCTTCGGTAGCGGGGGTCACAGATACGCAGTATTTT. Translation: CASSPSVAGVTDTQYF. Looking up the rest from reference TRBV9 and TRBJ2-3 gives the full variable domain: DSGVTQTPKHLITATGQRVTLRCSPRSGDLSVYWYQQSLDQGLQFLIQYYNGEERAKGNILERFSAQQFPDLHSELNLSSLELGDSALYFCASSPSVAGVTDTQYFGPGTRLTVL.

In its sample, this clonotype was seen many times. The chain is built from TRBV9 and TRBJ2-7; D is unresolved. Germline loops: CDR1 SGDLS, CDR2 YYNGEE. This CDR3 is 12 amino acids long. V was clipped by 0 bases and J by 7 bases, with 8 bases between them. The DNA for the CDR3 is TGTGCCAGCAGCGTAGGTCTGGGTGAGCAGTACTTC. This gives the protein CASSVGLGEQYF.

At least ten counts were recorded for this clonotype. This sequence joins TRBV9 and TRBJ2-1, with 8 bases matching TRBD1. Germline CDR1 reads SGDLS; CDR2 reads YYNGEE. V lost 3 bases and J lost 5; bases outside the gene matches: 4. The CDR3 covers 14 residues. The CDR3 nucleotides are TGTGCCAGCAGCGAGACAGGGGTCCACAATGAGCAGTTCTTC. Amino acids: CASSETGVHNEQFF.

The chain links TRBV9 to TRBJ2-1, with TRBD2 as a possible D gene (6 bases). The V end was cut by 0 bases, the J end by 7 bases, with 11 bases between. This CDR3 spans 14 amino acids. Germline CDR1 reads SGDLS; CDR2 reads YYNGEE. In DNA form, the CDR3 reads TGTGCCAGCAGCGTAGCTTGGGCGGGGAATGAGCAGTTCTTC. Amino acid sequence: CASSVAWAGNEQFF.

This clonotype was observed at least ten times. This chain uses TRBV9 with TRBJ2-7, with D possibly TRBD1 on 5 matching bases. The CDR3 consists of 15 residues. Trimming shortened V by 0 bases and J by 0 bases, and 10 bases separated the two germline ends. Germline V gene data show CDR1 as SGDLS and CDR2 as YYNGEE. The chain's CDR3 is CASSVGPDSSYEQYF. The CDR3 DNA sequence: TGTGCCAGCAGCGTAGGTCCAGACAGCTCCTACGAGCAGTACTTC.

The sample holds many counts of this clonotype. The chain links TRBV9 to TRBJ1-5, with D hard to call. V lost 0 bases and J lost 7, with 14 bases in between. CDR1 and CDR2 (germline): SGDLS, YYNGEE. CDR3 length: 15 amino acids. CDR3 region: CASSVDSGVYQPQHF. CDR3 nucleotide sequence: TGTGCCAGCAGCGTAGATTCTGGGGTATACCAGCCCCAGCATTTT.

This clonotype was found many times. This sequence joins TRBV9 and TRBJ2-1; 9 bases match TRBD2. The CDR3 is 16 amino acids. Unmatched junction bases numbered 9, after V lost 4 bases and J lost 4 bases. The germline V gene encodes CDR1 SGDLS and CDR2 YYNGEE. In DNA form, the CDR3 reads TGTGCCAGCAGCCTTAGCGGGGGCCAGATTTACAATGAGCAGTTCTTC. Amino acids: CASSLSGGQIYNEQFF.

This clonotype was seen ten or more times. This sequence joins TRBV9 and TRBJ2-2; 7 nucleotides agree with TRBD1. Unmatched junction bases numbered 6, after V lost 3 bases and J lost 4 bases. Germline V CDR1 and CDR2: SGDLS, YYNGEE. This CDR3 has 15 amino acids. This CDR3 reads CASSALTGPTGELFF. CDR3 DNA: TGTGCCAGCAGCGCGTTGACAGGGCCCACCGGGGAGCTGTTTTTT.

This clonotype was seen at least ten times. J is TRBJ1-2 and V is TRBV9, with D maybe TRBD1 (6 bases). The germline V and J ends were trimmed by 0 bases and 12 bases, with 15 bases remaining between them. Germline assignment: CDR1 SGDLS and CDR2 YYNGEE. This CDR3 contains 13 residues. The CDR3 reads CASSVEVRGKNTF. The DNA for the CDR3 is TGTGCCAGCAGCGTAGAGGTCAGGGGCAAGAACACCTTC. Filled out from reference TRBV9 and TRBJ1-2, the complete variable domain reads DSGVTQTPKHLITATGQRVTLRCSPRSGDLSVYWYQQSLDQGLQFLIQYYNGEERAKGNILERFSAQQFPDLHSELNLSSLELGDSALYFCASSVEVRGKNTFGSGTRLTVV.

In this sample, this clonotype turned up many times. The V and J genes are TRBV9 and TRBJ2-7; D possibly corresponds to TRBD1 (6 bases). Germline loops: CDR1 SGDLS, CDR2 YYNGEE. Trimming left V 0 bases short and J 1 base short, with 11 bases between. The CDR3 consists of 15 residues. The CDR3 coding sequence is TGTGCCAGCAGCGTAGCGGTAGGGGGATCCTACGAGCAGTACTTC. Translated: CASSVAVGGSYEQYF.

This clonotype was recorded many times. This sequence joins TRBV9 and TRBJ2-5; 9 bases match TRBD2. Germline CDR1 and CDR2: SGDLS and YYNGEE. Germline trimming cut 0 bases from V and 5 bases from J; bases unmatched to any gene: 5. The CDR3 has 15 residues. The CDR3, as DNA: TGTGCCAGCAGCGTAGACGGCAGCGGGAGGGAGACCCAGTACTTC. It is translated as CASSVDGSGRETQYF.

The rearrangement links TRBV9 to TRBJ2-4; TRBD2 might be the D (6 bases). Germline V lookup: CDR1 SGDLS, CDR2 YYNGEE. This CDR3 comprises 13 residues. Trimming removed 3 bases at V and 7 bases at J, with 11 bases between. CDR3 residues: CASSAPGRNIQYF. The CDR3 region has the DNA TGTGCCAGCAGCGCCCCGGGGAGGAACATTCAGTACTTC.

This clonotype was detected ten times or more. The genes are TRBV9 and TRBJ1-5; 7 nucleotides line up with TRBD1. Trimming removed 4 bases from V and 7 bases from J; junction bases left unmatched: 8. The CDR3 length is 14 residues. CDR1 is SGDLS and CDR2 is YYNGEE in the germline V gene. DNA of the CDR3: TGTGCCAGCAGCCCAGGGGGGTTCAACCAGCCCCAGCATTTT. Protein product: CASSPGGFNQPQHF.